This TCR beta chain was observed in a study of blood T cell repertoires in COVID-19. Whole-study context: Acute and convalescent COVID-19 specimens originated in the United States, Italy and Spain. The analysed material was cDNA or gDNA that came from T cells, B-cell-depleted T cells, or PBMCs.

Germline CDR1 reads SGHRS; CDR2 reads YFSETQ. The V and J ends lost 4 bases and 7 bases respectively, with 6 bases between them. The CDR3 runs 11 residues. In the study's own analysis: Amplification of reference gene primers provided the estimated nucleated cell counts. Profiling relied on immunoSEQ multiplex PCR, and the TCRdb table lists in-frame clones only, not all of them. The V and J calls and the clone size are those of that table, but D and trimming were determined from the DNA. The sample includes 65,000 to 85,000 clones, 75% to 90% seen only once; the top ten take roughly 2.4%. The source of this sequence is a human donor in a cohort sampled during active COVID-19. The sequenced sample was peripheral blood. The V and J genes are TRBV5-1 and TRBJ2-1; D is ambiguous. The CDR3 sequence is CASSINNEQFF. The DNA of the CDR3 is TGCGCCAGCAGCATAAATAATGAGCAGTTCTTC. The full variable domain, in which reference TRBV5-1 and TRBJ2-1 provide the parts outside the CDR3, is KAGVTQTPRYLIKTRGQQVTLSCSPISGHRSVSWYQQTPGQGLQFLFEYFSETQRNKGNFPGRFSGRQFSNSRSEMNVSTLELGDSALYLCASSINNEQFFGPGTRLTVL.